The rows below give T cell receptor beta chains drawn from one sample of a study of cytomegalovirus exposure and HLA in healthy donors. Some clones are missing from TCRdb's copy, which holds only in-frame ones; the method was immunoSEQ multiplex PCR. The sample contains about 100,000 clones, approximately 82% of which appear only once. Sequences were obtained from PBMCs. The receptor source for this set is a man in his forties or fifties in good health and CMV-seronegative. Both conserved end residues are part of each CDR3. The D gene is left open where the match is weak. Some rows mark clone size as missing; the rest say once, few, many or name a class of expanded clone.

V gene,clone size,D gene,J gene,CDR3 DNA,CDR3 protein
TRBV5-1,.,.,TRBJ1-6,TGCGCCAGCAGCTTACTTGGCGTAGCTAATTCACCCCTCCACTTT,CASSLLGVANSPLHF
TRBV2,.,TRBD1,TRBJ2-1,TGTGCCAGCAGGACAGGGCAGTACAATGAGCAGTTCTTC,CASRTGQYNEQFF
TRBV30,.,TRBD2,TRBJ2-3,TGTGCCTGGAGTCCAGACACGCGGGGGTTAGATACGCAGTATTTT,CAWSPDTRGLDTQYF
TRBV4-3,.,.,TRBJ1-6,TGCGCCAGCAGCCAAGATCGGAGTTATAATTCACCCCTCCACTTT,CASSQDRSYNSPLHF
TRBV11-2,once,.,TRBJ1-2,TGTGCCAGCAGCTTCGGAGCTAACTATGGCTACACCTTC,CASSFGANYGYTF
TRBV6-1,.,TRBD2,TRBJ2-7,TGTGCCAGCAGTGAATGGGGAGCGGGGGGCGTAAGCTCCTACGAGCAGTACTTC,CASSEWGAGGVSSYEQYF
TRBV9,.,.,TRBJ1-1,TGTGCCAGCAGCGTAGTTGCGGGGAACACTGAAGCTTTCTTT,CASSVVAGNTEAFF
TRBV7-2,.,TRBD1,TRBJ2-7,TGTGCCAGCAGTTCTCAGACAGGGCAGGGGTTCGAGCAGTACTTC,CASSSQTGQGFEQYF
TRBV5-1,once,.,TRBJ2-7,TGCGCCAGCAGCCCCCAGGACCTGGAGGGCGAGCAGTACTTC,CASSPQDLEGEQYF
TRBV10-3,few,TRBD2,TRBJ2-1,TGTGCCATCAGTGAGGAGACTAGCTCCCACAATGAGCAGTTCTTC,CAISEETSSHNEQFF
TRBV6-4,.,.,TRBJ1-1,TGTGCCAGCAGTGGTGGGACGGGGGAGAGAGCTTTCTTT,CASSGGTGERAFF
TRBV2,.,TRBD1,TRBJ2-7,TGTGCCAGCACTCCGGGACAGGGCTTTACCTACGAGCAGTACTTC,CASTPGQGFTYEQYF
TRBV10-1,.,TRBD2,TRBJ2-3,TGCGCCAGCAGTCCAGGGACTAGCGGGGGCCGCACAGATACGCAGTATTTT,CASSPGTSGGRTDTQYF
TRBV30,.,.,TRBJ1-1,TGTGCCTGGAGTGAGACAGATGAAGCTTTCTTT,CAWSETDEAFF
TRBV5-1,.,TRBD1,TRBJ2-7,TGCGCCACCAGACCTGGGACAGGGCAGGGGTACGAGCAGTACTTC,CATRPGTGQGYEQYF
TRBV23-1,.,TRBD1,TRBJ1-6,TGCGCCAGCAGTCAAACCGGGACAGGGGCCAGAAATTCACCCCTCCACTTT,CASSQTGTGARNSPLHF
TRBV6-1,.,.,TRBJ2-2,TGTGCCAGCACTCCGACAGGGAACACCGGGGAGCTGTTTTTT,CASTPTGNTGELFF
TRBV29-1,.,TRBD2,TRBJ2-3,TGCAGCGTTGAAGACCTCGGCCGGGGGGGCGGCACAGATACGCAGTATTTT,CSVEDLGRGGGTDTQYF
TRBV19,.,.,TRBJ1-1,TGTGCCAGTAGCCACCCAGGGGTGGGGCGCACTGAAGCTTTCTTT,CASSHPGVGRTEAFF
TRBV9,.,.,TRBJ2-3,TGTGCCAGCAGCGTTTTCAGTAACACAGATACGCAGTATTTT,CASSVFSNTDTQYF
TRBV5-4,few,.,TRBJ1-6,TGTGCCAGCAGCTTGAACAGCGGGGATAAGGCCCTCCACTTT,CASSLNSGDKALHF
TRBV4-1,.,.,TRBJ2-7,.,CASSQVWERGSYEQYF
TRBV9,.,.,TRBJ2-6,TGTGCCAGCAGCGTAAAGGGGGTTGCTGGGGCCAACGTCCTGACTTTC,CASSVKGVAGANVLTF
TRBV5-1,.,TRBD1,TRBJ2-3,TGCGCCAGCAGCCAAAACAGGGGGCGCATTTCAGATACGCAGTATTTT,CASSQNRGRISDTQYF
TRBV11-2,.,.,TRBJ1-1,TGTGCCAGCAGCTTACGCCGGGAAGGTGAAGCTTTCTTT,CASSLRREGEAFF
TRBV2,.,TRBD1,TRBJ1-2,TGTGCCAGCAGTGCTCCGGGACAGGAGAACTTTAACTATGGCTACACCTTC,CASSAPGQENFNYGYTF
TRBV30,.,.,TRBJ1-5,TGTGCCTGGAGTGTTGGGAGTAATAGCAATCAGCCCCAGCATTTT,CAWSVGSNSNQPQHF
TRBV27,.,TRBD1,TRBJ2-7,TGTGCCAGCAGCCGACAGGGACCTGGGGAGCAGTACTTC,CASSRQGPGEQYF
TRBV7-9,.,.,TRBJ2-2,TGTGCCAGCAGCTTAGCAGACAGGAACACCGGGGAGCTGTTTTTT,CASSLADRNTGELFF
TRBV5-4,.,.,TRBJ1-1,TGTGCCAGCAGCTTGGGGGACATGATGAACACTGAAGCTTTCTTT,CASSLGDMMNTEAFF
TRBV29-1,once,TRBD2,TRBJ2-3,TGCAGCGTTGAACTAGCGGGGGTAGATACGCAGTATTTT,CSVELAGVDTQYF
TRBV30,.,TRBD1,TRBJ1-2,TGTGCCTGGAGTAGGACAGGGTTCGGCTATGGCTACACCTTC,CAWSRTGFGYGYTF
TRBV6-5,.,TRBD1,TRBJ2-5,TGTGCCAGCAGGCGGGACAGGGGGCGGGAGACCCAGTACTTC,CASRRDRGRETQYF
TRBV5-8,once,.,TRBJ2-1,TGTGCCAGCAGCTTCTGGGAGACGACGAACAATGAGCAGTTCTTC,CASSFWETTNNEQFF
TRBV5-1,.,.,TRBJ2-3,TGCGCCAGCAGCCCGCGTGCGGGCACAGATACGCAGTATTTT,CASSPRAGTDTQYF
TRBV5-4,.,TRBD1,TRBJ1-2,TGTGCCAGCAGCCAAGACAGGGCTACCTATGGCTACACCTTC,CASSQDRATYGYTF
TRBV11-1,few,TRBD2,TRBJ2-2,TGTGCCAGCAGCTTAGGACTAGCGGGGCACAGTGACACCGGGGAGCTGTTTTTT,CASSLGLAGHSDTGELFF
TRBV25-1,.,.,TRBJ2-5,TGTGCCAGCAGTCCGCTTGGGGGCAAGCAAGAGACCCAGTACTTC,CASSPLGGKQETQYF
TRBV9,.,TRBD1,TRBJ1-1,TGTGCCAGCAGCCCAGAGACAGGGGCGGACACTGAAGCTTTCTTT,CASSPETGADTEAFF
TRBV5-1,.,TRBD1,TRBJ2-7,TGCGCCAGCAGCTTGATAGGGGGCGCAATCTACGAGCAGTACTTC,CASSLIGGAIYEQYF
TRBV9,.,.,TRBJ1-1,TGTGCCAGCAGCAGACAGCAGAACACTGAAGCTTTCTTT,CASSRQQNTEAFF
TRBV27,.,TRBD1,TRBJ2-1,TGTGCCAGCAGTTTAGGGACAGTCTACAATGAGCAGTTCTTC,CASSLGTVYNEQFF